This passage covers 20 T cell receptor beta chains from one sample sequenced in a study of response to subunit inactivated influenza vaccine. TCRdb independently ran MiXCR on the RT-PCR reads; one entry per CDR3 protein. The sample yields about 520,000 distinct CDR3 sequences, around 9.9% seen once. The input for sequencing was PBMCs from blood, taken more than 35 days after vaccination. Receptors originate from a man aged 50-60 years who received an inactivated influenza vaccine.

There are a few counts of this clonotype. The rearrangement joins TRBV20-1 to TRBJ1-5; D not resolved. Germline CDR1 and CDR2: DFQATT and SNEGSKA (reference sequence). This CDR3 has 15 residues. V lost 3 bases, J lost 0 bases, and 12 bases lay in between. This CDR3 reads CSASESTVSNQPQHF. In DNA, the CDR3 is TGCAGTGCTAGTGAGTCTACAGTTAGCAATCAGCCCCAGCATTTT.

There are many counts of this clonotype. The CDR3: CASSFGDHDFRAETQYF. The CDR3 coding sequence is TGCGCCAGCAGCTTCGGAGACCACGATTTTAGGGCGGAGACCCAGTACTTC. The chain links TRBV5-1 to TRBJ2-5; D gene ambiguous. The CDR3 extends over 17 amino acids. Trimming pared 2 bases from V and 5 bases from J, leaving 22 bases between. In germline, CDR1 is SGHRS, CDR2 YFSETQ. Based on the CDR3 plus reference TRBV5-1 and TRBJ2-5, the full variable domain is KAGVTQTPRYLIKTRGQQVTLSCSPISGHRSVSWYQQTPGQGLQFLFEYFSETQRNKGNFPGRFSGRQFSNSRSEMNVSTLELGDSALYLCASSFGDHDFRAETQYFGPGTRLLVL.

This clonotype appeared a few times. The gene calls are TRBV4-3 and TRBJ2-5, with TRBD1 matching over 12 bases. Germline V gene sequence: CDR1 LGHNA, CDR2 YSLEER. The V and J ends lost 4 bases and 4 bases, in that order; junction bases with no gene match: 4. The CDR3 has 15 amino acids. The CDR3, as DNA: TGCGCCAGCAGCCTCGGGACAGGGGGCTCAGAGACCCAGTACTTC. Translating it yields CASSLGTGGSETQYF.

V and J are TRBV7-2 and TRBJ2-3; TRBD2 agrees at 13 bases. V was clipped by 5 bases and J by 4 bases; unmatched bases: 9. The germline CDR1 and CDR2 sequences are SGHTA and FQGNSA. The CDR3 runs to 17 residues. This CDR3 reads CASSQKGTSGVSDTQYF. In DNA form, the CDR3 reads TGTGCCAGCAGCCAAAAAGGGACTAGCGGGGTTTCAGATACGCAGTATTTT.

The chain employs TRBV5-1 and TRBJ2-7, with D possibly being TRBD1 or TRBD2 (5 bases each). This CDR3 has 16 amino acids. Per the germline V gene, CDR1 is SGHRS and CDR2 is YFSETQ. Between the trimmed V and J ends, which lost 0 bases and 2 bases, there was a span of 15 bases. DNA for the CDR3: TGCGCCAGCAGCTTGGGAGGGGCAGCCGTAACCTACGAGCAGTACTTC. Its protein is CASSLGGAAVTYEQYF.

This clonotype was seen only a few times. The rearrangement links TRBV29-1 to TRBJ2-7; D remains ambiguous. Germline assignment: CDR1 SQVTM and CDR2 ANQGSEA. This CDR3 is 13 amino acids long. The germline V and J ends were trimmed by 1 base and 5 bases, with 12 bases remaining between them. CDR3 coding DNA: TGCAGCGTTGAAGTCTGGTACGGCAACGAGCAGTACTTC. The encoded protein is CSVEVWYGNEQYF.

This clonotype was seen only a few times. This chain joins TRBV4-1 and TRBJ2-3; D gene ambiguous. The CDR3 length is 14 residues. Trimming removed 1 base from V and 2 bases from J, with 7 bases in between. Germline V gene lookup returns CDR1 MGHRA and CDR2 YSYEKL. CDR3 nucleotides: TGCGCCAGCAGCCAAGGCAGGATCACAGATACGCAGTATTTT. Its translation is CASSQGRITDTQYF.

This sequence joins TRBV4-1 and TRBJ2-5; 8 positions agree with TRBD1. Germline V gene data show CDR1 as MGHRA and CDR2 as YSYEKL. CDR3 length: 15 residues. Germline trimming cut 3 bases from V and 5 bases from J; bases unmatched to any gene: 8. This CDR3 reads CASSQADRGWETQYF. The CDR3 nucleotides are TGCGCCAGCAGCCAGGCTGACAGGGGATGGGAGACCCAGTACTTC.

This clonotype is a singleton in its sample. V gene TRBV2 combines with J gene TRBJ2-1; D unresolved. CDR1 and CDR2 from the germline V gene are SNHLY and FYNNEI. The CDR3 runs 10 residues. V dropped 7 bases and J dropped 7 bases, with 5 bases sitting between them. For the CDR3, the DNA is TGTGCCAGCACCCGAAATGAGCAGTTCTTC. This encodes CASTRNEQFF.

This clonotype was counted only a few times. The genes are TRBV7-6 and TRBJ1-1; no clear D gene. The CDR3 is 13 residues long. The germline gives CDR1 SGHVS, CDR2 FNYEAQ. Trimming pared 1 base from V and 3 bases from J, leaving 6 bases between. CDR3 region: CASSLDSYTEAFF. In nucleotides, the CDR3 is TGTGCCAGCAGCTTAGACAGCTACACTGAAGCTTTCTTT.

The chain recombines TRBV20-1 with TRBJ2-1; D might be TRBD1 (6 bases). The CDR3 is 13 amino acids. Trimming removed 4 bases from V and 6 bases from J, with 13 bases in between. CDR1 and CDR2 (germline): DFQATT, SNEGSKA (reference sequence). The CDR3 here is CSANLDSGNEQFF. In DNA, the CDR3 is TGCAGTGCTAATCTGGACAGCGGCAATGAGCAGTTCTTC.

The chain is built from TRBV6-2 or TRBV6-3 and TRBJ2-7, with D uncertain. In germline, CDR1 is MNHEY, CDR2 SVGEGT. V was cut by 8 bases and J by 2 bases, with 13 bases left in between. The CDR3 sequence is 13 residues long. The CDR3 nucleotides read TGTGCCAGCCGATGGACCGACCCCTACGAGCAGTACTTC. It encodes CASRWTDPYEQYF.

V is TRBV29-1 and J is TRBJ2-7; D is perhaps TRBD1 or TRBD2 (5 bases each). The V end lost 7 bases, the J end lost 4 bases, and 17 bases lay between the germline ends. The CDR3 runs 13 residues. From germline, CDR1 is SQVTM and CDR2 ANQGSEA. CDR3 bases: TGCAGCGCCCGCGCGGGCCAGGGTTACGAGCAGTACTTC. Translated, it gives CSARAGQGYEQYF.

This clonotype occurred many times. The CDR3 is CASSFGSANTGELFF. CDR3 nucleotides: TGTGCCAGCAGTTTCGGGTCCGCGAACACCGGGGAGCTGTTTTTT. The chain has TRBV12-3 or TRBV12-4 and TRBJ2-2; D gene unclear. This CDR3 is built from 15 residues. With 3 bases removed from V and 0 bases from J, the gap between germline ends came to 8 bases.

This clonotype occurred many times. The V gene is TRBV3-1, the J gene TRBJ2-3, with 10 bases that match TRBD2. Germline V gene lookup returns CDR1 LGHDT and CDR2 YNNKEL (reference sequence). The CDR3 length is 16 residues. With V trimmed by 4 bases and J by 0 bases, 4 bases remained unmatched. CDR3 DNA sequence: TGTGCCAGCAGCCCGGGACTAGCGCGTAGCACAGATACGCAGTATTTT. It translates to CASSPGLARSTDTQYF.

This chain uses TRBV5-5 with TRBJ2-3; 15 bases align to TRBD2. CDR1 and CDR2 (germline): SGHKS, YYEKEE (reference sequence). The CDR3 extends over 18 amino acids. J gave up 1 base and V 0 bases, and 3 bases lay outside the gene matches. Written as DNA, the CDR3 is TGTGCCAGCAGCTTGGCCTGGACTAGCGGGGGGGGCACAGATACGCAGTATTTT. Translation gives CASSLAWTSGGGTDTQYF.

This clonotype was counted many times. The genes are TRBV24-1 and TRBJ2-5, with 8 bases aligning to TRBD2. J was trimmed by 0 bases and V by 4 bases; bases with no gene match: 6. Germline V CDR1 and CDR2: KGHDR, SFDVKD. The CDR3 loop spans 16 amino acids. The CDR3 loop reads CATSDPREGYQETQYF. For the CDR3, the DNA is TGTGCCACCAGTGACCCCCGGGAGGGGTACCAAGAGACCCAGTACTTC.

This clonotype has more than one count but fewer than ten. This chain uses TRBV25-1 with TRBJ1-1; 7 bases fit TRBD1. The CDR3 has 13 amino acids. The germline gives CDR1 MGHDK, CDR2 SYGVNS. The V gene end was trimmed by 6 bases and the J gene end by 10 bases; junction bases not matched to a gene: 11. CDR3 sequence (DNA): TGTGCCAGCAGATCAGGGGGGCAGGGGCCAGCTTTCTTT. Its translation: CASRSGGQGPAFF.

The V gene is TRBV7-8, the J gene TRBJ2-1, with TRBD2 identical over 15 bases. CDR1 is SGHVS, CDR2 FQNEAQ, per germline. The CDR3 sequence is 16 residues long. J gave up 6 bases and V 5 bases, and 5 bases lay outside the gene matches. The CDR3 reads CASSRGLAGGSNEQFF. DNA for the CDR3: TGTGCCAGCAGCCGGGGACTAGCGGGGGGCAGCAATGAGCAGTTCTTC.

This chain connects TRBV7-2 to TRBJ2-1; a possible D gene is TRBD2 (6 bases). This CDR3 has 16 amino acids. Trimming removed 5 bases from V and 6 bases from J, with 20 bases in between. The V gene's germline CDR1 is SGHTA and CDR2 FQGNSA. The CDR3 region has the DNA TGTGCCAGCAGCCCCGCCCGACTAGTGGAGTCCAATGAGCAGTTCTTC. The encoded protein is CASSPARLVESNEQFF.